This T cell receptor (beta chain) was recovered during a study of blood T cells in healthy people across ages. For the second PCR, which ran for 7 to 11 cycles, a sample-barcoded 5' primer and a J-beta primer mix were used. TCRdb processed the 5' RACE reads anew with MiXCR; each CDR3 protein has one entry. The data show about 570,000 distinct CDR3 sequences, about a quarter seen once. With respect to this clonotype: Its antigen is still unknown.

The CDR3 length is 15 residues. Per the germline V gene, CDR1 is SEHNR and CDR2 is FQNEAQ (reference sequence). Germline trimming cut 1 base from V and 5 bases from J; bases unmatched to any gene: 8. Study results and limitations: Calculation of diversity from one million T cells yielded estimates considered to be underestimates.

These same data were also listed under a study on T cells of mothers and their children. That paper adds: Inherited differences only slightly affect thymic shaping of TCR recombination output. Versus unrelated pairs, overlap was slightly higher in related mother-child pairs, without reaching significance.

This clonotype was sampled from a boy between 2 and 10 years old in good health. The V and J genes are TRBV7-9 and TRBJ2-7, with TRBD1 matching over 7 bases. Sequenced input: blood. For the CDR3, the DNA is TGTGCCAGCAGCTTAGAGAACAGGGGAACCCACGAGCAGTACTTC. It yields the protein CASSLENRGTHEQYF.